Each of the 10 T cell receptor beta chains below was sequenced from the same sample in a study of human T cells and chemical hapten exposure. The time point was: pre-sensitization, week 0. Specified treatment: therapeutic diphenylcyclopropenone sensitization with weekly scalp DPC. TCRdb re-analysed the RACE reads in MiXCR, keeping a single row per CDR3 protein. The sample comprises approximately 400,000 distinct CDR3 sequences, 5.1% of which are singletons, and just over 2.5% rests with the top ten. The sample was whole blood, taken in connection with sensitization to the hapten diphenylcyclopropenone (DPC). All receptors come from a woman in her forties or fifties with alopecia areata. Some clones in this sample may be carry-over from other donors' samples.

In its sample, this clonotype was seen many times. The chain couples TRBV28 to TRBJ1-5; 8 bases agree with TRBD1. V gave up 3 bases and J gave up 3 bases; unmatched junction bases: 16. CDR3 length: 19 residues. Germline CDR1 and CDR2: MDHEN and SYDVKM. Here the CDR3 reads CASSFSLRQGRTFNQPQHF. CDR3 sequence (DNA): TGTGCCAGCAGTTTCAGTCTACGACAGGGGAGAACCTTCAATCAGCCCCAGCATTTT.

The chain joins TRBV6-1 to TRBJ1-6, with D tentatively TRBD1 (6 bases). This CDR3 comprises 14 residues. Germline V gene data show CDR1 as MNHNS and CDR2 as SASEGT. Trimming left V 3 bases short and J 9 bases short, with 12 bases between. CDR3 nucleotides: TGTGCCAGCAGTGAGAGTCAGGGGACTTCACCCCTCCACTTT. Protein sequence: CASSESQGTSPLHF.

The genes are TRBV5-1 and TRBJ1-1; the D is unclear. Germline-derived CDR1 and CDR2 are SGHRS and YFSETQ. Trimming took 0 bases from V and 1 from J, leaving 10 bases between them. The CDR3 has 15 residues. In nucleotides, the CDR3 is TGCGCCAGCAGCTTGGCCGGGCAGAAGAACACTGAAGCTTTCTTT. It yields the protein CASSLAGQKNTEAFF.

The DNA for the CDR3 is TGTGCCAGCAGCTTAACACAGGCCTATGGCTACACCTTC. It translates to CASSLTQAYGYTF. This chain joins TRBV7-2 and TRBJ1-2; the D gene is possibly TRBD1 (5 bases). V shed 2 bases and J shed 4 bases, with 8 bases lying between them. There are 13 residues in the CDR3. CDR1 SGHTA and CDR2 FQGNSA come from the germline V gene.

In its sample, this clonotype was seen a few times. The V gene is TRBV28, the J gene TRBJ1-3; TRBD1 matches at 7 bases. The CDR3 has 15 residues. V lost 2 bases, J lost 2 bases, and 3 bases stayed unmatched. CDR1 MDHEN and CDR2 SYDVKM come from the germline V gene. CDR3 bases: TGTGCCAGCAGTTTAATGACAGGGACTGGAAACACCATATATTTT. As protein: CASSLMTGTGNTIYF.

A few counts support this clonotype. The chain has TRBV3-1 and TRBJ2-1, with D possibly matching TRBD2 (7 bases). Germline values: CDR1 LGHDT, CDR2 YNNKEL (reference sequence). V lost 1 base and J lost 4, with 11 bases in between. This CDR3 comprises 15 residues. The CDR3 region is CASSQGGGTYNEQFF. The CDR3 region has the DNA TGTGCCAGCAGCCAAGGGGGGGGCACTTACAATGAGCAGTTCTTC.

This clonotype has more than one count but fewer than ten. The genes are TRBV18 and TRBJ1-2; D is unresolved. Deletions cut 3 bases from V and 2 bases from J, with 13 bases between. CDR3 length: 15 amino acids. Germline-derived CDR1 and CDR2 are KGHSH and LQKENI. For the CDR3, the DNA is TGTGCCAGCTCACCCCAGTCCAACGCGAACTATGGCTACACCTTC. It is translated as CASSPQSNANYGYTF.

This chain connects TRBV9 to TRBJ2-1, with D tentatively TRBD2 (5 bases). The CDR3 has 11 residues. V dropped 4 bases and J dropped 9 bases, with 8 bases sitting between them. Germline CDR1 and CDR2: SGDLS and YYNGEE. CDR3 residues: CASSHGLEQFF. The CDR3 nucleotides are TGTGCCAGCAGCCACGGACTTGAGCAGTTCTTC.

The chain links TRBV7-9 to TRBJ2-2, with 16 bases fitting TRBD2. The germline CDR1 and CDR2 sequences are SEHNR and FQNEAQ (reference sequence). This CDR3 comprises 20 residues. V gave up 5 bases and J gave up 3 bases; unmatched junction bases: 12. Here the CDR3 reads CASSGEGTSGRALDTGELFF. CDR3 bases: TGTGCCAGCAGCGGGGAAGGGACTAGCGGGAGGGCCTTGGACACCGGGGAGCTGTTTTTT.

This clonotype appeared a few times. The chain uses TRBV13 and TRBJ2-7; D call uncertain. This CDR3 is 15 amino acids long. V lost 5 bases to trimming and J lost 0 bases, with 14 bases between them. Per germline, CDR1 PRHDT and CDR2 FYEKMQ (reference sequence). CDR3 coding DNA: TGTGCCAGCAGCGCCCGGATGGAGAGCTCCTACGAGCAGTACTTC. Amino acid sequence: CASSARMESSYEQYF. The entire variable domain, with the rest obtained from reference TRBV13 and TRBJ2-7, is as follows: AAGVIQSPRHLIKEKRETATLKCYPIPRHDTVYWYQQGPGQDPQFLISFYEKMQSDKGSIPDRFSAQQFSDYHSELNMSSLELGDSALYFCASSARMESSYEQYFGPGTRLTVT.